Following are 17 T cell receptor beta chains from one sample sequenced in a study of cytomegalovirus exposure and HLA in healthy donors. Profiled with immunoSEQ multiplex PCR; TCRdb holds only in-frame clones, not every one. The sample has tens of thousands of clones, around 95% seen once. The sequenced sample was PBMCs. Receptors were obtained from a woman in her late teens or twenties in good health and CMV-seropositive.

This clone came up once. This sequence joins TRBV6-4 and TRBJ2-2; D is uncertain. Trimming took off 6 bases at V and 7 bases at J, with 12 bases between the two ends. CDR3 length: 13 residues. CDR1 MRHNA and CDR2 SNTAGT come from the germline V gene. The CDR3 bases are TGTGCCAGCAGGAATGGAGTTCACGGGGAGCTGTTTTTT. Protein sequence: CASRNGVHGELFF.

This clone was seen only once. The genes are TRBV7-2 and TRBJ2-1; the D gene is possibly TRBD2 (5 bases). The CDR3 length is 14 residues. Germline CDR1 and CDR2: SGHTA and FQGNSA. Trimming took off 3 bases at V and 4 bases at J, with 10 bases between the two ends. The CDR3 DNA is TGTGCCAGCAGCTTTGGGCTAGCTTACAATGAGCAGTTCTTC. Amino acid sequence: CASSFGLAYNEQFF. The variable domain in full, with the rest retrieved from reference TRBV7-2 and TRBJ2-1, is GAGVSQSPSNKVTEKGKDVELRCDPISGHTALYWYRQSLGQGLEFLIYFQGNSAPDKSGLPSDRFSAERTGGSVSTLTIQRTQQEDSAVYLCASSFGLAYNEQFFGPGTRLTVL.

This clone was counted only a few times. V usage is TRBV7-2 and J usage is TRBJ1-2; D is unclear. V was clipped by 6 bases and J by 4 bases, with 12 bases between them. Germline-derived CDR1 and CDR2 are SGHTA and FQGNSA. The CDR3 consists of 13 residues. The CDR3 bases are TGTGCCAGCAGTCTAGAGGAGATCTATGGCTACACCTTC. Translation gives CASSLEEIYGYTF.

CDR3 loop: CASSFGRDRDGELFF. The CDR3 bases are TGTGCCAGCAGTTTTGGCCGGGACAGAGACGGGGAGCTGTTTTTT. This rearrangement joins TRBV27 to TRBJ2-2, with 7 bases aligning to TRBD1. Germline trimming cut 3 bases from V and 7 bases from J; bases unmatched to any gene: 8. The CDR3 has 15 residues. CDR1 and CDR2 from the germline V gene are MNHEY and SMNVEV (reference sequence).

The CDR3: CASSLSGGLGYTF. In nucleotides, the CDR3 is TGTGCCAGCAGTTTAAGTGGAGGGCTTGGCTACACCTTC. The gene calls are TRBV28 and TRBJ1-2; no reliable D call. Trimming shortened V by 2 bases and J by 7 bases, and 11 bases separated the two germline ends. Germline assignment: CDR1 MDHEN and CDR2 SYDVKM. This CDR3 is 13 amino acids long.

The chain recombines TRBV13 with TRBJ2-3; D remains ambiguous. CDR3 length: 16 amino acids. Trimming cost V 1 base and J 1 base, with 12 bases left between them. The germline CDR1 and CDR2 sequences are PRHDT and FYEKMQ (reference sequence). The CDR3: CASSLDLEAGTDTQYF. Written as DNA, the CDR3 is TGTGCCAGCAGCTTAGACCTAGAAGCCGGCACAGATACGCAGTATTTT.

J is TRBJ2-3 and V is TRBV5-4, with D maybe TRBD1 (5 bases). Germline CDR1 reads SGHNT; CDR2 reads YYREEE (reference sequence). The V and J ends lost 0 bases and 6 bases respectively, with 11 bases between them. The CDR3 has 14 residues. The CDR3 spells CASSLEAGPDTQYF. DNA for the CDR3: TGTGCCAGCAGCTTGGAGGCAGGGCCTGATACGCAGTATTTT.

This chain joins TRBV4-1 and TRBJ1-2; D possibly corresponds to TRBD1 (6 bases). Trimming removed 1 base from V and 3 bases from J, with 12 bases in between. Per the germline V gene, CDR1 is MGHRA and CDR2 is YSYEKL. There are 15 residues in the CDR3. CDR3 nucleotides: TGCGCCAGCAGCCAAGTATTAGGGGGGGACTATGGCTACACCTTC. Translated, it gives CASSQVLGGDYGYTF.

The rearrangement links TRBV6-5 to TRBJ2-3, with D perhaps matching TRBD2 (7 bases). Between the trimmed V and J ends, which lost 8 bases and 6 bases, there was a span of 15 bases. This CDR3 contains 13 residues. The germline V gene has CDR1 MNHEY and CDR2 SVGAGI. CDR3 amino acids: CASQGGGSDTQYF. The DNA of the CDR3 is TGTGCCAGCCAGGGAGGGGGGAGCGATACGCAGTATTTT.

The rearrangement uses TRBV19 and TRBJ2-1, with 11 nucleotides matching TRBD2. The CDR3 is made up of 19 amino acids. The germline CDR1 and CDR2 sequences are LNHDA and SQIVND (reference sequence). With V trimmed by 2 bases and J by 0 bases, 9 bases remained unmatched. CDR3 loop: CASSIQGLAGGSSYNEQFF. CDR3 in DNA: TGTGCCAGTAGTATACAGGGGCTAGCGGGAGGTAGCTCCTACAATGAGCAGTTCTTC.

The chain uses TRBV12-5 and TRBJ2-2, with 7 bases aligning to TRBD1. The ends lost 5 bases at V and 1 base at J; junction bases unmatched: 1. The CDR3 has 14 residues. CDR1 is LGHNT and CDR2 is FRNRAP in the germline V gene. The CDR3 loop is CASGAGGNTGELFF. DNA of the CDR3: TGTGCTAGTGGTGCAGGGGGGAACACCGGGGAGCTGTTTTTT.

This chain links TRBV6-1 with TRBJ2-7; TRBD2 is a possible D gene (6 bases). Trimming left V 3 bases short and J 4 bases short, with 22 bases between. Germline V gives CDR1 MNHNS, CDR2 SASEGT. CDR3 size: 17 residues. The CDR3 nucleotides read TGTGCCAGCAGTGATAATTCGCCCACCGGGAGAGTTTACGAGCAGTACTTC. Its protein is CASSDNSPTGRVYEQYF.

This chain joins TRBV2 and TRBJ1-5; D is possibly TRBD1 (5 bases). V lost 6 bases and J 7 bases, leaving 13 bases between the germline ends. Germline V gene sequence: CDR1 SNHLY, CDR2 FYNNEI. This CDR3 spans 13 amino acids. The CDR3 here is CASSLEGRQPQHF. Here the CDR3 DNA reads TGTGCCAGCAGCCTCGAGGGGAGGCAGCCCCAGCATTTT.

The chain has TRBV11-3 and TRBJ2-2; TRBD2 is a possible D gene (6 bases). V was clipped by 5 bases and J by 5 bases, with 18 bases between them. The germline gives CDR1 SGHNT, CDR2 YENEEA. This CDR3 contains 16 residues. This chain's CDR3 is CASSPTGGKETGELFF. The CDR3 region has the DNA TGTGCCAGCAGCCCAACTGGGGGGAAGGAGACCGGGGAGCTGTTTTTT.

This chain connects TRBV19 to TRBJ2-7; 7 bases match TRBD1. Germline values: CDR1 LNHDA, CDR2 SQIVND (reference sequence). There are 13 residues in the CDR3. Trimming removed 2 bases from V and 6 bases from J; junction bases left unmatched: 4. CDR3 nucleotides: TGTGCCAGTAGTATAAGTGACAGGGCCGAGCAGTACTTC. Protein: CASSISDRAEQYF.

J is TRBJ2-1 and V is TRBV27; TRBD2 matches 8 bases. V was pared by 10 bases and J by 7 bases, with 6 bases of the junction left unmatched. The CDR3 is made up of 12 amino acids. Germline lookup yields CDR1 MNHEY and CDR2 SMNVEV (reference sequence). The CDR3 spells CATQGLANEQFF. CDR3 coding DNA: TGTGCCACCCAAGGACTAGCAAATGAGCAGTTCTTC.

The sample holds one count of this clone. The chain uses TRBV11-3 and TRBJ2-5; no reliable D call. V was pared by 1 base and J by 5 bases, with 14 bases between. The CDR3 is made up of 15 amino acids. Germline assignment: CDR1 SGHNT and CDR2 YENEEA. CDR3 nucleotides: TGTGCCAGCAGCTTAGGTGAGGCTGCGATCGAGACCCAGTACTTC. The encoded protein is CASSLGEAAIETQYF.